This entry lists 23 T cell receptor beta chains sequenced from one sample in a study of regulatory T cells in long-lasting Graves disease. The time point here: newly diagnosed GD, antithyroid drugs for less than 3 months. The TCR library was made from RNA that had been extracted from PBMCs in TRIzol. HTBI primers from iRepertoire and Arm-PCR of CDR3 regions yielded the TCR beta libraries. Using its own MiXCR run on the multiplex PCR reads, TCRdb lists one record per CDR3 protein. The top ten clones hold about 32% of a sample with 350,000 to 450,000 distinct CDR3 sequences, roughly a sixth of them seen once. This sample also appeared in a second study, on T cells in Graves' hyperthyroidism and ophthalmopathy.

The sample in question was peripheral blood mononuclear cells (PBMCs), obtained at new diagnosis, from a patient treated with antithyroid drugs. These receptor sequences come from a man aged 35 to 55 with Graves disease.

The sample holds a few counts of this clonotype. The J gene is TRBJ2-6, the V gene TRBV5-1; either TRBD1 or TRBD2 may fit D (5 bases each). V was cut by 4 bases and J by 3 bases, with 11 bases left in between. The CDR3 sequence is 15 residues long. Looked up from germline, CDR1 is SGHRS and CDR2 is YFSETQ. As DNA, the CDR3 is TGCGCCAGCAGCATGGGACCCAATGGGGCCAACGTCCTGACTTTC. Amino acids: CASSMGPNGANVLTF.

This clonotype appeared many times. The chain employs TRBV11-3 and TRBJ2-7; D is tentatively TRBD1 or TRBD2 (5 bases each). V shed 8 bases and J shed 2 bases, with 13 bases lying between them. Germline-derived CDR1 and CDR2 are SGHNT and YENEEA. This CDR3 is 13 amino acids long. The CDR3 spells CASSRDLTYEQYF. The CDR3 DNA reads TGTGCCAGCTCCCGGGACCTAACCTACGAGCAGTACTTC.

The chain joins TRBV6-6 to TRBJ1-6; D is possibly TRBD1 (5 bases). CDR1 is MNHNY, CDR2 SVGAGI, per germline (reference sequence). The CDR3 loop spans 15 amino acids. Trimming stripped 0 bases from V and 6 bases from J, with 9 bases between. Here the CDR3 reads CASSYSGRINSPLHF. CDR3 sequence (DNA): TGTGCCAGCAGTTACTCGGGACGGATTAATTCACCCCTCCACTTT.

This clonotype was detected many times. This sequence joins TRBV5-1 and TRBJ2-7; D is perhaps TRBD2 (6 bases). The CDR3 is made up of 14 amino acids. Germline V CDR1 and CDR2: SGHRS, YFSETQ. Trimming cost V 0 bases and J 2 bases, with 9 bases left between them. The CDR3 nucleotides read TGCGCCAGCAGCTTGGAGGCGGGAACCTACGAGCAGTACTTC. Its translation is CASSLEAGTYEQYF.

This clonotype was counted between two and nine times. The chain is built from TRBV20-1 and TRBJ2-1; 8 nucleotides match TRBD2. The germline V gene has CDR1 DFQATT and CDR2 SNEGSKA (reference sequence). The CDR3 is made up of 14 amino acids. The V segment lost 6 bases and the J segment 4 bases; nucleotides outside the gene matches: 8. CDR3 residues: CSATVGGGYNEQFF. The CDR3 DNA reads TGCAGTGCCACAGTCGGGGGGGGGTACAATGAGCAGTTCTTC.

V is TRBV5-5 and J is TRBJ1-3; D not resolved. Deletions cut 3 bases from V and 1 base from J, with 8 bases between. Germline-derived CDR1 and CDR2 are SGHKS and YYEKEE (reference sequence). The CDR3 extends over 14 amino acids. DNA of the CDR3: TGTGCCAGCAGCTCATGGATATCTGGAAACACCATATATTTT. Translating it yields CASSSWISGNTIYF. Combining the CDR3 with reference TRBV5-5 and TRBJ1-3 gives the whole variable domain DAGVTQSPTHLIKTRGQQVTLRCSPISGHKSVSWYQQVLGQGPQFIFQYYEKEERGRGNFPDRFSARQFPNYSSELNVNALLLGDSALYLCASSSWISGNTIYFGEGSWLTVV.

This clonotype has ten or more counts. This chain uses TRBV20-1 with TRBJ1-5; no clear D. The CDR3 has 17 residues. CDR1 DFQATT and CDR2 SNEGSKA come from the germline V gene (reference sequence). Trimming left V 0 bases short and J 0 bases short, with 15 bases between. The CDR3 loop is CSARDRPGAISNQPQHF. CDR3 nucleotide sequence: TGCAGTGCTAGAGATAGGCCAGGCGCGATTAGCAATCAGCCCCAGCATTTT.

This clonotype was seen repeatedly, ten times or more. The chain carries TRBV30 and TRBJ1-1, with TRBD1 as a possible D gene (5 bases). V lost 1 base and J lost 1, with 7 bases in between. This CDR3 has 13 amino acids. CDR1 is GTSNPN, CDR2 SVGIG, per germline (reference sequence). CDR3 sequence (DNA): TGTGCCTGGAGTGATGACAGGAACACTGAAGCTTTCTTT. Translated, it gives CAWSDDRNTEAFF.

This clonotype was picked up many times. The genes are TRBV24-1 and TRBJ1-2; D is perhaps TRBD1 (6 bases). V was cut by 2 bases and J by 8 bases, with 14 bases left in between. CDR3 size: 14 residues. CDR1 and CDR2 (germline): KGHDR, SFDVKD. DNA for the CDR3: TGTGCCACCAGTGATTCCAGGGGTTTGGAGGGCTACACCTTC. This translates into CATSDSRGLEGYTF.

Remarks on this clonotype: A much larger clone is a single base away; this may be a read error. This sequence joins TRBV27 and TRBJ2-1; D is ambiguous. The CDR3 length is 14 residues. V lost 8 bases, J lost 6 bases, and 17 bases lay in between. CDR1 and CDR2 (germline): MNHEY, SMNVEV (reference sequence). The DNA of the CDR3 is TGTGCCAGCGTCAGACCGGGCCTTAGCAATGAGCAGTTCTTC. Encoded protein: CASVRPGLSNEQFF.

The chain is built from TRBV5-6 and TRBJ1-2, with a possible D match to TRBD1 (5 bases). Germline CDR1 SGHDT, CDR2 YYEEEE. The length of the CDR3 is 13 residues. V shed 2 bases and J shed 1 base, with 6 bases lying between them. Here the CDR3 reads CASSFGGNYGYTF. The DNA for the CDR3 is TGTGCCAGCAGCTTCGGGGGTAACTATGGCTACACCTTC.

The chain carries TRBV19 and TRBJ2-4; D unresolved. The CDR3 contains 13 residues. V lost 5 bases, J lost 0 bases, and 5 bases lay in between. CDR1 is LNHDA and CDR2 is SQIVND in the germline V gene (reference sequence). The CDR3 here is CASSVIAKNIQYF. The CDR3 DNA sequence: TGTGCCAGTAGTGTCATAGCCAAAAACATTCAGTACTTC.

The V and J genes are TRBV20-1 and TRBJ2-7, with 8 bases lining up with TRBD2. The CDR3 is made up of 15 amino acids. CDR1 is DFQATT and CDR2 is SNEGSKA in the germline V gene (reference sequence). The trim removed 3 bases at V and 0 bases at J, leaving 7 bases unmatched. The CDR3 is CSARKLAGGSYEQYF. CDR3 bases: TGCAGTGCTAGGAAACTGGCGGGGGGCTCCTACGAGCAGTACTTC.

In this sample, this clonotype turned up many times. The chain recombines TRBV20-1 with TRBJ1-5, with no clear D. CDR1 and CDR2 (germline): DFQATT, SNEGSKA (reference sequence). The V and J ends lost 2 bases and 0 bases respectively, with 14 bases between them. The CDR3 totals 16 residues. CDR3 in amino acids: CSARIQRQYSNQPQHF. CDR3 in DNA: TGCAGTGCTAGAATCCAGCGTCAATATAGCAATCAGCCCCAGCATTTT.

Many counts were recorded for this clonotype. V usage is TRBV5-4 and J usage is TRBJ2-3, with unresolved D. The V gene lost 4 bases and the J gene lost 3 bases, with 9 bases spanning the gap. This CDR3 is built from 13 residues. CDR1 is SGHNT and CDR2 is YYREEE in the germline V gene (reference sequence). The CDR3 reads CASSLGPTDTQYF. The CDR3, as DNA: TGTGCCAGCAGCCTCGGGCCGACAGATACGCAGTATTTT.

J is TRBJ1-5 and V is TRBV6-5; maybe TRBD1 (5 bases). The germline CDR1 and CDR2 sequences are MNHEY and SVGAGI. The CDR3 is made up of 13 amino acids. Trimming took 2 bases from V and 7 from J, leaving 9 bases between them. Written as DNA, the CDR3 is TGTGCCAGCAGTTACGCAAGACAGCAGCCCCAGCATTTT. Translated, it gives CASSYARQQPQHF.

The sample holds many counts of this clonotype. The V gene is TRBV29-1, the J gene TRBJ2-3; D remains unclear. Germline assignment: CDR1 SQVTM and CDR2 ANQGSEA. Trimming left V 4 bases short and J 2 bases short, with 10 bases between. This CDR3 region has 13 residues. The DNA of the CDR3 is TGCAGCGTTGTCGGCCGTTACACAGATACGCAGTATTTT. Amino acid sequence: CSVVGRYTDTQYF.

This chain joins TRBV28 and TRBJ1-1, with TRBD1 as a possible D gene (5 bases). CDR1 is MDHEN and CDR2 is SYDVKM in the germline V gene. The ends were cut back, 8 bases at V and 5 bases at J, with 15 bases in the middle. The length of the CDR3 is 13 residues. The DNA for the CDR3 is TGTGCCAGCTGTGGGACGCCGAGGACTGAAGCTTTCTTT. This gives the protein CASCGTPRTEAFF.

This clonotype was found many times. This chain links TRBV18 with TRBJ2-3; D uncertain. The CDR3 has 15 residues. V shed 1 base and J shed 0 bases, with 8 bases lying between them. Germline CDR1 is KGHSH and CDR2 is LQKENI. This CDR3 is CASSPRQMSTDTQYF. The CDR3 coding sequence is TGTGCCAGCTCACCACGGCAGATGAGCACAGATACGCAGTATTTT.

This clonotype was observed a handful of times. The chain recombines TRBV7-9 with TRBJ1-5; maybe TRBD1 (6 bases). The V and J ends lost 7 bases and 6 bases respectively, with 16 bases between them. The CDR3 consists of 14 residues. Per germline, CDR1 SEHNR and CDR2 FQNEAQ (reference sequence). The CDR3 region has the DNA TGTGCCAGCACAGGAGCGGGGGGCACTCAGCCCCAGCATTTT. Protein sequence: CASTGAGGTQPQHF.

This clonotype was counted a single time. The genes are TRBV5-5 and TRBJ1-4, with D possibly being TRBD1 (5 bases). The germline CDR1 and CDR2 sequences are SGHKS and YYEKEE (reference sequence). V was cut by 0 bases and J by 8 bases, with 11 bases left in between. The CDR3 sequence is 14 residues long. This CDR3 is CASSLGQPPEKLFF. In DNA form, the CDR3 reads TGTGCCAGCAGCTTGGGACAGCCCCCCGAAAAACTGTTTTTT.

This clonotype was seen at least ten times. This chain joins TRBV3-1 and TRBJ1-1, with a possible D match to TRBD1 (5 bases). Germline CDR1 is LGHDT and CDR2 is YNNKEL (reference sequence). The CDR3 is 14 amino acids. V was cut by 2 bases and J by 1 base, with 8 bases left in between. CDR3 bases: TGTGCCAGCAGCCAACGCACAGGGAACACTGAAGCTTTCTTT. This translates into CASSQRTGNTEAFF.

This clonotype was detected many times. J is TRBJ2-5 and V is TRBV27, with 12 bases lining up with TRBD2. Trimming cost V 6 bases and J 7 bases; bases outside gene matches: 6. Germline loops: CDR1 MNHEY, CDR2 SMNVEV (reference sequence). This CDR3 contains 14 residues. The CDR3 DNA is TGTGCCAGCAGCCCTAGCGGGGGGGGTTGGACCCAGTACTTC. Its translation is CASSPSGGGWTQYF.